Below are 7 T cell receptor beta chains sequenced from a single sample in a study of control samples from healthy donors and cancer patients (TCRdb year 2020). Libraries came from the immunoSEQ multiplex PCR assay. Not all clones reach the TCRdb copy of this immuneACCESS table, which keeps in-frame sequences only. Checked studies attribute under half of the gap to unresolved V genes and leave the rest unexplained. The sample includes 200,000 or so clones, with about 94% observed a single time. The top ten hold about 1.6% of the sample. The sample consisted of blood. Every receptor here comes from a man aged 50-59 years in good health.

This clone has only one observation. This chain uses TRBV7-2 with TRBJ1-2; D is uncertain. Germline V lookup: CDR1 SGHTA, CDR2 FQGNSA. This CDR3 contains 12 residues. The V gene lost 4 bases and the J gene lost 6 bases, with 9 bases spanning the gap. CDR3: CASSSDRHGYTF. The CDR3 nucleotides read TGTGCCAGCAGCTCCGACCGACATGGCTACACCTTC.

The chain joins TRBV11-2 to TRBJ2-2; 7 bases line up with TRBD1. V dropped 3 bases and J dropped 1; count of bases not matched to a gene: 11. The CDR3 consists of 18 residues. Germline values: CDR1 SGHAT, CDR2 FQNNGV. CDR3 loop: CASSFVTGDEVNTGELFF. The DNA for the CDR3 is TGTGCCAGCAGCTTTGTTACAGGGGACGAGGTGAACACCGGGGAGCTGTTTTTT.

This clone has just one count. This rearrangement joins TRBV10-2 to TRBJ2-7, with D maybe TRBD1 (6 bases). From germline, CDR1 is WSHSY and CDR2 SAAADI. This CDR3 is built from 15 residues. V dropped 2 bases and J dropped 3 bases, with 14 bases sitting between them. The DNA of the CDR3 is TGCGCCAGCAGTGAGACAGGACAGAAATACTACGAGCAGTACTTC. Its translation: CASSETGQKYYEQYF.

This clone has just one count. The chain is built from TRBV2 and TRBJ1-4; D uncertain. In germline, CDR1 is SNHLY, CDR2 FYNNEI. The germline V and J ends were trimmed by 2 bases and 5 bases, with 6 bases remaining between them. The CDR3 loop spans 13 amino acids. CDR3 nucleotides: TGTGCCAGCAGTGAAACGGTAAATGAAAAACTGTTTTTT. This translates into CASSETVNEKLFF. Together with reference TRBV2 and TRBJ1-4, the CDR3 gives the full variable domain: EPEVTQTPSHQVTQMGQEVILRCVPISNHLYFYWYRQILGQKVEFLVSFYNNEISEKSEIFDDQFSVERPDGSNFTLKIRSTKLEDSAMYFCASSETVNEKLFFGSGTQLSVL.

The chain uses TRBV6-2 or TRBV6-3 and TRBJ2-1, with 11 bases fitting TRBD2. The CDR3 has 16 amino acids. Germline assignment: CDR1 MNHEY and CDR2 SVGEGT. V lost 6 bases and J lost 9; bases outside the gene matches: 13. CDR3 amino acids: CASSRPTRLAGSEQFF. DNA for the CDR3: TGTGCCAGCAGCCGCCCGACTCGACTAGCGGGGAGTGAGCAGTTCTTC.

V usage is TRBV7-2 and J usage is TRBJ1-5, with D uncertain. The V gene lost 3 bases and the J gene lost 7 bases, with 10 bases spanning the gap. This CDR3 spans 13 amino acids. Germline lookup yields CDR1 SGHTA and CDR2 FQGNSA. CDR3 sequence reads: CASSLGPGQPQHF. CDR3 coding DNA: TGTGCCAGCAGCTTGGGCCCGGGACAGCCCCAGCATTTT.

Of note for this clone: This sample includes further DNA sequences coding for the same CDR3. The chain employs TRBV6-1 and TRBJ1-5; D not resolved. V lost 3 bases and J 5 bases, leaving 8 bases between the germline ends. Germline CDR1 reads MNHNS; CDR2 reads SASEGT. This CDR3 contains 13 residues. The CDR3 DNA sequence: TGTGCCAGCAGTGAGGGGTGGGATCAGCCCCAGCATTTT. Protein: CASSEGWDQPQHF.